The 30 T cell receptor beta chains listed next were all sequenced from one sample in a study of cytomegalovirus exposure and HLA in healthy donors. Amplification used 60 Vbeta primers and 13 Jbeta primers. The table came from immunoSEQ multiplex PCR; TCRdb's copy has only in-frame clones and leaves some out. The sample records about 50,000 clones, 60% to 85% being singletons. Sequencing was done on a sample of PBMCs. Receptors were obtained from a man younger than 40 in good health and CMV-seropositive.

The gene calls are TRBV2 and TRBJ2-3; possibly TRBD2 for D (6 bases). Germline values: CDR1 SNHLY, CDR2 FYNNEI. This CDR3 is built from 13 residues. V was cut by 6 bases and J by 2 bases, with 9 bases left in between. The CDR3 here is CASRGGYTDTQYF. The CDR3 nucleotides read TGTGCCAGCAGGGGAGGTTACACAGATACGCAGTATTTT.

The rearrangement links TRBV5-1 to TRBJ2-3; TRBD2 is a possible D gene (5 bases). CDR1 and CDR2 from the germline V gene are SGHRS and YFSETQ. Trimming took off 0 bases at V and 4 bases at J, with 15 bases between the two ends. The CDR3 sequence is 16 residues long. CDR3 loop: CASSLGSTASPDTQYF. The CDR3 nucleotides read TGCGCCAGCAGCTTGGGTAGTACAGCTAGCCCAGATACGCAGTATTTT.

The rearrangement links TRBV20-1 to TRBJ1-1; no reliable D call. The CDR3 is 11 amino acids. V shed 6 bases and J shed 1 base, with 6 bases lying between them. Germline loops: CDR1 DFQATT, CDR2 SNEGSKA (reference sequence). The CDR3 nucleotides are TGCAGTGCCTGGCAGAACACTGAAGCTTTCTTT. The encoded protein is CSAWQNTEAFF.

The gene calls are TRBV27 and TRBJ2-7, with a tentative D call TRBD1 (5 bases). Trimming removed 5 bases from V and 0 bases from J, with 14 bases in between. CDR1 and CDR2 (germline): MNHEY, SMNVEV (reference sequence). This CDR3 is 15 amino acids long. CDR3 in amino acids: CASSQGDTYSYEQYF. The DNA for the CDR3 is TGTGCCAGCAGTCAGGGCGACACATACTCCTACGAGCAGTACTTC.

This sequence joins TRBV11-2 and TRBJ1-6; 7 bases match TRBD1. The CDR3 loop spans 13 amino acids. CDR1 SGHAT and CDR2 FQNNGV come from the germline V gene. Losses at the gene ends were 0 bases for V and 14 bases for J; bases not matched to a gene: 4. CDR3: CASSLDQGGTLHF. Here the CDR3 DNA reads TGTGCCAGCAGCTTAGATCAGGGGGGAACCCTCCACTTT.

This clone has only one observation. The V gene is TRBV6-5, the J gene TRBJ1-1, with unresolved D. Germline CDR1 is MNHEY and CDR2 is SVGAGI. The CDR3 runs to 14 residues. V lost 4 bases and J 0 bases, leaving 9 bases between the germline ends. As DNA, the CDR3 is TGTGCCAGCAGTTCCCACAGATTGAACACTGAAGCTTTCTTT. This translates into CASSSHRLNTEAFF.

V usage is TRBV10-1 and J usage is TRBJ1-1; 7 positions match TRBD1. The CDR3 covers 14 residues. Losses at the gene ends were 5 bases for V and 2 bases for J; bases not matched to a gene: 5. The V gene's germline CDR1 is WNHNN and CDR2 SYGVQD (reference sequence). The CDR3 coding sequence is TGCGCCAGCAGTAAGACAGGGAGCAACACTGAAGCTTTCTTT. Translating it yields CASSKTGSNTEAFF.

In DNA form, the CDR3 reads TGCGCCAGCAGCCCTACAGGGGTCAATTCACCCCTCCACTTT. Translating it yields CASSPTGVNSPLHF. The J gene is TRBJ1-6, the V gene TRBV5-1, with 7 bases fitting TRBD1. V lost 4 bases, J lost 7 bases, and 5 bases stayed unmatched. The CDR3 covers 14 residues. Per the germline V gene, CDR1 is SGHRS and CDR2 is YFSETQ. The full variable domain, in which reference TRBV5-1 and TRBJ1-6 provide the parts outside the CDR3, is KAGVTQTPRYLIKTRGQQVTLSCSPISGHRSVSWYQQTPGQGLQFLFEYFSETQRNKGNFPGRFSGRQFSNSRSEMNVSTLELGDSALYLCASSPTGVNSPLHFGNGTRLTVT.

This clone rates as large. The V call is TRBV4-1, the J call TRBJ1-1; no reliable D call. Germline CDR1 reads MGHRA; CDR2 reads YSYEKL. V was cut by 9 bases and J by 0 bases, with 14 bases left in between. This CDR3 is 14 amino acids long. The CDR3: CASAAEGLNTEAFF. CDR3 coding DNA: TGCGCCAGTGCAGCGGAGGGCCTGAACACTGAAGCTTTCTTT.

The chain joins TRBV7-3 to TRBJ2-3; 8 bases are shared with TRBD2. The J segment lost 5 bases and the V segment lost 2 bases, leaving 3 bases of the junction unmatched. Germline assignment: CDR1 SGHTA and CDR2 FQGTGA. The CDR3 runs to 14 residues. The CDR3 nucleotides read TGTGCCAGCAGCTTAGGGACTAGTATAGATACGCAGTATTTT. It translates to CASSLGTSIDTQYF.

This rearrangement joins TRBV27 to TRBJ1-5, with D unclear. The CDR3 runs to 13 residues. The V end lost 4 bases, the J end lost 3 bases, and 7 bases lay between the germline ends. CDR1 and CDR2 from the germline V gene are MNHEY and SMNVEV (reference sequence). CDR3 coding DNA: TGTGCCAGCAGTTGGGCGATCAATCAGCCCCAGCATTTT. Translating it yields CASSWAINQPQHF.

The CDR3, as DNA: TGTGCCAGCAGTAAGTCGACAGGGAGAGAGACCCAGTACTTC. It yields the protein CASSKSTGRETQYF. The rearrangement uses TRBV2 and TRBJ2-5; TRBD1 agrees at 7 bases. Germline CDR1 SNHLY, CDR2 FYNNEI. V lost 5 bases to trimming and J lost 4 bases; unmatched junction nucleotides: 7. There are 14 residues in the CDR3.

The gene calls are TRBV6-6 and TRBJ1-1; TRBD1 aligns across 11 bases. This CDR3 contains 14 residues. Per the germline V gene, CDR1 is MNHNY and CDR2 is SVGAGI (reference sequence). V gave up 6 bases and J gave up 3 bases; unmatched junction bases: 3. CDR3: CASSRTGGYTEAFF. The CDR3, as DNA: TGTGCCAGCAGCCGGACAGGGGGCTACACTGAAGCTTTCTTT.

The chain uses TRBV7-6 and TRBJ2-1; the D gene is possibly TRBD1 (5 bases). The CDR3 spans 15 residues. Trimming pared 3 bases from V and 0 bases from J, leaving 9 bases between. Germline-derived CDR1 and CDR2 are SGHVS and FNYEAQ. The CDR3 nucleotides are TGTGCCAGCAGCTTGCAGGGATCCTCCTACAATGAGCAGTTCTTC. Its translation: CASSLQGSSYNEQFF. Full variable domain (outside the CDR3, taken from reference TRBV7-6 and TRBJ2-1): GAGVSQSPRYKVTKRGQDVALRCDPISGHVSLYWYRQALGQGPEFLTYFNYEAQQDKSGLPNDRFSAERPEGSISTLTIQRTEQRDSAMYRCASSLQGSSYNEQFFGPGTRLTVL.

The chain uses TRBV30 and TRBJ1-6; the D is unclear. This CDR3 has 13 residues. Trimming pared 5 bases from V and 8 bases from J, leaving 13 bases between. The germline V gene encodes CDR1 GTSNPN and CDR2 SVGIG (reference sequence). In DNA, the CDR3 is TGTGCCTGGGCCCGGGTTTGGGATTCACCCCTCCACTTT. Translated: CAWARVWDSPLHF.

This clone was seen a handful of times. The chain joins TRBV6-5 to TRBJ2-7, with TRBD1 matching over 10 bases. The CDR3 sequence is 15 residues long. Trimming took 5 bases from V and 0 from J; bases not matched to a gene: 4. The germline V gene has CDR1 MNHEY and CDR2 SVGAGI. CDR3 in amino acids: CASSHRDRGSYEQYF. The DNA of the CDR3 is TGTGCCAGCAGTCACCGGGACAGGGGCTCCTACGAGCAGTACTTC.

The chain combines TRBV5-4 with TRBJ1-2; D remains unclear. Looked up from germline, CDR1 is SGHNT and CDR2 is YYREEE (reference sequence). The CDR3 extends over 16 amino acids. V gave up 2 bases and J gave up 2 bases, with 16 bases separating them. The CDR3 sequence: CASSLVFGKLNYGYTF. CDR3 DNA sequence: TGTGCCAGCAGCTTAGTGTTCGGGAAACTAAACTATGGCTACACCTTC.

V usage is TRBV5-1 and J usage is TRBJ1-1; TRBD1 matches at 9 bases. The ends lost 3 bases at V and 8 bases at J; junction bases unmatched: 11. Germline CDR1 and CDR2: SGHRS and YFSETQ. The CDR3 extends over 15 amino acids. CDR3 sequence: CASSSRPGTGWEAFF. CDR3 nucleotide sequence: TGCGCCAGCAGCTCGCGTCCCGGGACAGGGTGGGAAGCTTTCTTT.

The chain joins TRBV27 to TRBJ2-7; 9 positions match TRBD1. This CDR3 spans 13 amino acids. The V gene's germline CDR1 is MNHEY and CDR2 SMNVEV (reference sequence). V dropped 6 bases and J dropped 4; count of bases not matched to a gene: 4. CDR3 sequence (DNA): TGTGCCAGCAGGCGACAGGGGGATTACGAGCAGTACTTC. This gives the protein CASRRQGDYEQYF.

J is TRBJ2-1 and V is TRBV5-4; TRBD1 agrees at 7 bases. Trimming removed 5 bases from V and 3 bases from J; junction bases left unmatched: 8. This CDR3 has 15 residues. Germline CDR1 SGHNT, CDR2 YYREEE (reference sequence). CDR3 DNA: TGTGCCAGCAGTTCTGACAGGGCTCACTACAATGAGCAGTTCTTC. It codes for CASSSDRAHYNEQFF. Looking up the rest from reference TRBV5-4 and TRBJ2-1 gives the full variable domain: ETGVTQSPTHLIKTRGQQVTLRCSSQSGHNTVSWYQQALGQGPQFIFQYYREEENGRGNFPPRFSGLQFPNYSSELNVNALELDDSALYLCASSSDRAHYNEQFFGPGTRLTVL.

This sequence joins TRBV11-2 and TRBJ1-2, with 9 bases lining up with TRBD1. Germline-derived CDR1 and CDR2 are SGHAT and FQNNGV. V lost 4 bases, J lost 1 base, and 1 base stayed unmatched. This CDR3 has 14 residues. The CDR3 reads CASSWTGVNYGYTF. As DNA, the CDR3 is TGTGCCAGCAGCTGGACAGGGGTTAACTATGGCTACACCTTC.

In this sample, this clone turned up a few times. V usage is TRBV19 and J usage is TRBJ1-1; D gene unclear. CDR3 length: 15 amino acids. V was trimmed by 5 bases and J by 0 bases, leaving 13 bases between them. Germline V lookup: CDR1 LNHDA, CDR2 SQIVND (reference sequence). The CDR3 coding sequence is TGTGCCAGTAGTCCCGGCGGGTCCCTGAACACTGAAGCTTTCTTT. Translation: CASSPGGSLNTEAFF.

This clone was observed a single time. The rearrangement joins TRBV30 to TRBJ1-1, with a tentative D call TRBD1 (6 bases). Trimming removed 3 bases at V and 1 base at J, with 18 bases between. Germline V gene data show CDR1 as GTSNPN and CDR2 as SVGIG (reference sequence). The CDR3 length is 16 residues. This CDR3 reads CAWRRVPRTANTEAFF. DNA of the CDR3: TGTGCCTGGAGACGGGTTCCCAGGACAGCGAACACTGAAGCTTTCTTT.

V usage is TRBV7-8 and J usage is TRBJ1-3; TRBD1 agrees at 7 bases. The CDR3 runs 14 residues. After removal of 5 bases from V and 4 bases from J, the junction contained 5 bases not matched to a gene. Germline V CDR1 and CDR2: SGHVS, FQNEAQ. CDR3 sequence: CASSMTGSGNTIYF. CDR3 DNA: TGTGCCAGCAGCATGACAGGGTCGGGAAACACCATATATTTT. Full variable domain (missing parts from reference TRBV7-8 and TRBJ1-3): GAGVSQSPRYKVAKRGQDVALRCDPISGHVSLFWYQQALGQGPEFLTYFQNEAQLDKSGLPSDRFFAERPEGSVSTLKIQRTQQEDSAVYLCASSMTGSGNTIYFGEGSWLTVV.

The chain combines TRBV28 with TRBJ2-5; the match to TRBD1 covers 7 bases. J was trimmed by 2 bases and V by 5 bases; bases with no gene match: 8. The germline gives CDR1 MDHEN, CDR2 SYDVKM. The CDR3 totals 15 residues. In nucleotides, the CDR3 is TGTGCCAGCAGTCCGCCGTCGGGACAGCAAGAGACCCAGTACTTC. Its translation is CASSPPSGQQETQYF. Full variable domain (missing parts from reference TRBV28 and TRBJ2-5): DVKVTQSSRYLVKRTGEKVFLECVQDMDHENMFWYRQDPGLGLRLIYFSYDVKMKEKGDIPEGYSVSREKKERFSLILESASTNQTSMYLCASSPPSGQQETQYFGPGTRLLVL.

The chain carries TRBV28 and TRBJ1-1; TRBD1 might be the D (5 bases). Trimming pared 3 bases from V and 2 bases from J, leaving 10 bases between. The CDR3 contains 14 residues. Germline CDR1 is MDHEN and CDR2 is SYDVKM. CDR3 amino acids: CASSLETANTEAFF. In nucleotides, the CDR3 is TGTGCCAGCAGTTTGGAGACAGCAAACACTGAAGCTTTCTTT.

The chain employs TRBV11-2 and TRBJ2-3; the D gene is possibly TRBD1 (5 bases). V was trimmed by 10 bases and J by 4 bases, leaving 9 bases between them. The CDR3 runs to 11 residues. CDR1 and CDR2 from the germline V gene are SGHAT and FQNNGV. The CDR3 nucleotides read TGTGCCACCCTAGGGGCAGATACGCAGTATTTT. It specifies CATLGADTQYF.

This chain links TRBV5-1 with TRBJ2-2, with unresolved D. The CDR3 length is 14 residues. V lost 2 bases to trimming and J lost 1 base, with 6 bases between them. Germline V gene sequence: CDR1 SGHRS, CDR2 YFSETQ. CDR3 nucleotide sequence: TGCGCCAGCAGCTTAACTTGGAACACCGGGGAGCTGTTTTTT. Translating it yields CASSLTWNTGELFF.

This chain links TRBV30 with TRBJ2-1; the D is unclear. This CDR3 spans 13 amino acids. CDR1 and CDR2 (germline): GTSNPN, SVGIG (reference sequence). With 2 bases removed from V and 3 bases from J, the gap between germline ends came to 8 bases. CDR3 nucleotides: TGTGCCTGGAGTTCGTCTTTCTACAATGAGCAGTTCTTC. Translated, it gives CAWSSSFYNEQFF.

The CDR3 DNA sequence: TGTGCCAGCAGGCCCCGGGACAGGGGAAACTATGGCTACACCTTC. Protein: CASRPRDRGNYGYTF. This sequence joins TRBV2 and TRBJ1-2, with TRBD1 matching over 10 bases. Germline V CDR1 and CDR2: SNHLY, FYNNEI. V shed 6 bases, J shed 2 bases, and the junction held 6 bases outside the gene matches. This CDR3 comprises 15 residues.